One and the same sample provided the 9 T cell receptor beta chains below, sequenced in a study of cytomegalovirus exposure and HLA in healthy donors. The primer mix had 60 Vbeta and 13 Jbeta primers. The assay was immunoSEQ multiplex PCR, and TCRdb's table has in-frame clones only and misses some. The sample contains 100,000 or so clones, roughly four fifths of which appear only once. Sample: PBMCs. These receptors were taken from a man in his forties in good health and CMV-seronegative.

The count of this clone is one. The chain couples TRBV18 to TRBJ2-3; 9 positions agree with TRBD2. This CDR3 comprises 16 residues. CDR1 is KGHSH and CDR2 is LQKENI in the germline V gene. The V and J ends lost 6 bases and 0 bases, in that order; junction bases with no gene match: 7. The CDR3 sequence: CASSSGLAESTDTQYF. CDR3 bases: TGTGCCAGCTCGTCGGGACTAGCAGAAAGCACAGATACGCAGTATTTT.

The chain combines TRBV6-1 with TRBJ2-3; D gene ambiguous. The V gene lost 8 bases and the J gene lost 2 bases, with 11 bases spanning the gap. This CDR3 comprises 13 residues. CDR1 is MNHNS and CDR2 is SASEGT in the germline V gene. The CDR3 is CASRGRTTDTQYF. In DNA, the CDR3 is TGTGCCAGCCGCGGCAGAACCACAGATACGCAGTATTTT.

The rearrangement joins TRBV11-3 to TRBJ1-1, with TRBD1 matching over 7 bases. After removal of 5 bases from V and 4 bases from J, the junction contained 4 bases not matched to a gene. The CDR3 is made up of 13 amino acids. Germline lookup yields CDR1 SGHNT and CDR2 YENEEA. The CDR3 nucleotides are TGTGCCAGCAGCCCCCGGGACAGCACTGAAGCTTTCTTT. This translates into CASSPRDSTEAFF. The complete variable domain, with remaining parts taken from reference TRBV11-3 and TRBJ1-1, reads EAGVVQSPRYKIIEKKQPVAFWCNPISGHNTLYWYLQNLGQGPELLIRYENEEAVDDSQLPKDRFSAERLKGVDSTLKIQPAELGDSAVYLCASSPRDSTEAFFGQGTRLTVV.

V gene TRBV5-1 combines with J gene TRBJ2-5; D uncertain. The J call may be incorrect, as the DNA end agrees better with TRBJ2-7. Germline CDR1 reads SGHRS; CDR2 reads YFSETQ. CDR3 length equals 14 residues. The CDR3 protein is CASSLDSYSYEQYF. The CDR3, as DNA: TGCGCCAGCAGCTTGGACAGCTACTCCTACGAGCAGTACTTC.

The V call is TRBV28, the J call TRBJ2-3; 8 bases map to TRBD2. The germline CDR1 and CDR2 sequences are MDHEN and SYDVKM. Trimming cost V 2 bases and J 4 bases; bases outside gene matches: 2. The CDR3 covers 14 residues. The CDR3 spells CASSLAGGADTQYF. CDR3 sequence (DNA): TGTGCCAGCAGTTTAGCGGGAGGAGCAGATACGCAGTATTTT.

The V gene is TRBV11-2, the J gene TRBJ2-2, with D unclear. With 1 base removed from V and 2 bases from J, the gap between germline ends came to 8 bases. The CDR3 has 15 amino acids. CDR1 and CDR2 (germline): SGHAT, FQNNGV. As DNA, the CDR3 is TGTGCCAGCAGCTTAGGTCAGGTTAACACCGGGGAGCTGTTTTTT. Translated: CASSLGQVNTGELFF.

To note about this clone: At one end, the junction sequence differs from germline, possibly due to a read error. This chain links TRBV7-9 with TRBJ2-2; 10 bases fit TRBD2. The CDR3 extends over 16 amino acids. CDR1 and CDR2 (germline): SEHNR, FQNEAQ (reference sequence). The CDR3 spells CSSSHPLAGVIGELFF. The CDR3 nucleotides are TGTTCCAGCAGCCACCCCCTAGCGGGAGTTATCGGGGAGCTGTTTTTT. Full variable domain (outside the CDR3, taken from reference TRBV7-9 and TRBJ2-2): DTGVSQNPRHKITKRGQNVTFRCDPISEHNRLYWYRQTLGQGPEFLTYFQNEAQLEKSRLLSDRFSAERPKGSFSTLEIQRTEQGDSAMYLCSSSHPLAGVIGELFFGEGSRLTVL.

CDR3 protein: CASSLTGGPADTQYF. The CDR3 region has the DNA TGTGCCAGCAGCTTAACGGGAGGGCCGGCGGATACGCAGTATTTT. This rearrangement joins TRBV7-2 to TRBJ2-3; 8 bases are a match to TRBD2. The CDR3 has 15 amino acids. Germline CDR1 reads SGHTA; CDR2 reads FQGNSA. Trimming at V came to 2 bases and at J to 6 bases, leaving 7 bases not matched to a gene.

This clone was found once. The V call is TRBV19, the J call TRBJ1-5, with D unresolved. The CDR3 is 13 amino acids. V lost 7 bases and J 4 bases, leaving 11 bases between the germline ends. Germline lookup yields CDR1 LNHDA and CDR2 SQIVND (reference sequence). The CDR3 loop is CASMLTYNQPQHF. CDR3 coding DNA: TGTGCCAGTATGCTGACATATAATCAGCCCCAGCATTTT.